The next 23 T cell receptor beta chains were all read from a single sample in a study of response to subunit inactivated influenza vaccine. TCRdb redid the calling of the RT-PCR reads with MiXCR, one entry per CDR3 protein. The data contain 600,000 to 850,000 distinct CDR3 sequences, 14% of them singletons. The sample was PBMCs from blood, taken approximately 15 days before vaccination. Receptors were obtained from a man aged 50 to 60 who received an inactivated influenza vaccine.

A few counts support this clonotype. The rearrangement uses TRBV2 and TRBJ1-1, with unresolved D. The CDR3 totals 12 residues. V lost 7 bases, J lost 2 bases, and 8 bases lay in between. The germline CDR1 and CDR2 sequences are SNHLY and FYNNEI. The CDR3 region is CASNRRNTEAFF. Here the CDR3 DNA reads TGTGCCAGCAACCGTAGAAACACTGAAGCTTTCTTT.

In this sample, this clonotype turned up a few times. The chain employs TRBV5-1 and TRBJ2-7; no firm D call. V was clipped by 4 bases and J by 2 bases, with 10 bases between them. Looked up from germline, CDR1 is SGHRS and CDR2 is YFSETQ. The CDR3 spans 13 residues. The DNA of the CDR3 is TGCGCCAGCAGCCCTCGGGTCCCCTACGAGCAGTACTTC. Protein product: CASSPRVPYEQYF. Looking up the rest from reference TRBV5-1 and TRBJ2-7 gives the full variable domain: KAGVTQTPRYLIKTRGQQVTLSCSPISGHRSVSWYQQTPGQGLQFLFEYFSETQRNKGNFPGRFSGRQFSNSRSEMNVSTLELGDSALYLCASSPRVPYEQYFGPGTRLTVT.

CDR3 residues: CASSPREITEAFF. CDR3 coding DNA: TGTGCCAGCAGCCCCAGGGAAATCACTGAAGCTTTCTTT. The rearrangement uses TRBV7-9 and TRBJ1-1; D is possibly TRBD1 (5 bases). The CDR3 is 13 amino acids. V lost 5 bases and J 4 bases, leaving 11 bases between the germline ends. Per the germline V gene, CDR1 is SEHNR and CDR2 is FQNEAQ (reference sequence).

This clonotype was found a few times. This sequence joins TRBV20-1 and TRBJ1-2; no reliable D call. This CDR3 has 14 amino acids. Germline V gene sequence: CDR1 DFQATT, CDR2 SNEGSKA (reference sequence). Trimming shortened V by 1 base and J by 2 bases, and 11 bases separated the two germline ends. The CDR3: CSARGEGNNYGYTF. CDR3 nucleotides: TGCAGTGCTAGAGGGGAGGGAAACAACTATGGCTACACCTTC.

This chain links TRBV7-9 with TRBJ2-2, with TRBD1 identical over 7 bases. With 0 bases clipped from V and 9 bases from J, the junction kept 10 bases outside the gene matches. Germline loops: CDR1 SEHNR, CDR2 FQNEAQ (reference sequence). The CDR3 is made up of 16 amino acids. CDR3 sequence reads: CASSLAPGQRDRELFF. In DNA form, the CDR3 reads TGTGCCAGCAGCTTAGCCCCGGGACAGAGGGACCGGGAGCTGTTTTTT.

The gene calls are TRBV29-1 and TRBJ1-1; D perhaps matches TRBD1 (6 bases). Germline V gene data show CDR1 as SQVTM and CDR2 as ANQGSEA. The CDR3 loop spans 14 amino acids. The CDR3, as DNA: TGCTCCTTAGGGGGGCGCGGGGGGAACACTGAAGCTTTCTTT. Its protein is CSLGGRGGNTEAFF.

A few counts support this clonotype. This rearrangement joins TRBV11-2 to TRBJ2-1; 9 bases agree with TRBD2. This CDR3 has 12 amino acids. The germline V gene encodes CDR1 SGHAT and CDR2 FQNNGV. V was clipped by 5 bases and J by 10 bases; unmatched bases: 3. The CDR3, as DNA: TGTGCCAGCAGCCTCCTAGCGGGGGAGCAGTTCTTC. It translates to CASSLLAGEQFF.

This clonotype has just a few counts. V gene TRBV20-1 combines with J gene TRBJ2-7; the match to TRBD2 covers 7 bases. Trimming at V came to 5 bases and at J to 3 bases, leaving 4 bases not matched to a gene. The germline V gene encodes CDR1 DFQATT and CDR2 SNEGSKA (reference sequence). This CDR3 region has 12 residues. The CDR3 is CSAGRDDYEQYF. In nucleotides, the CDR3 is TGCAGTGCTGGGAGGGACGACTACGAGCAGTACTTC.

The chain has TRBV20-1 and TRBJ1-4; no clear D. Germline CDR1 and CDR2: DFQATT and SNEGSKA (reference sequence). CDR3 length: 14 residues. V lost 3 bases to trimming and J lost 0 bases, with 8 bases between them. CDR3 protein: CSASDGATNEKLFF. CDR3 nucleotide sequence: TGCAGTGCTAGCGACGGTGCAACTAATGAAAAACTGTTTTTT.

A few counts support this clonotype. The gene calls are TRBV5-1 and TRBJ1-4; 7 nucleotides align to TRBD1. Germline CDR1 SGHRS, CDR2 YFSETQ. The CDR3 contains 12 residues. J gave up 8 bases and V 3 bases, and 1 base lay outside the gene matches. CDR3 sequence (DNA): TGCGCCAGCAGCTGGGACAGAGAAAAACTGTTTTTT. This encodes CASSWDREKLFF.

The V gene is TRBV29-1, the J gene TRBJ2-7, with TRBD2 matching over 9 bases. The CDR3 is 15 amino acids. Germline V gene sequence: CDR1 SQVTM, CDR2 ANQGSEA. The ends lost 2 bases at V and 9 bases at J; junction bases unmatched: 14. The CDR3 is CSVESPSGDLGGQYF. The CDR3 coding sequence is TGCAGCGTTGAATCCCCTAGCGGGGATCTGGGGGGGCAGTACTTC.

V gene TRBV9 combines with J gene TRBJ2-3, with D possibly TRBD2 on 6 matching bases. Germline CDR1 reads SGDLS; CDR2 reads YYNGEE. The CDR3 totals 13 residues. Trimming pared 3 bases from V and 6 bases from J, leaving 11 bases between. The CDR3 region has the DNA TGTGCCAGCAGCGCCCCTGCGGGGGATACGCAGTATTTT. It codes for CASSAPAGDTQYF.

This chain joins TRBV6-5 and TRBJ2-2; 8 bases fit TRBD2. The germline CDR1 and CDR2 sequences are MNHEY and SVGAGI. J was trimmed by 2 bases and V by 2 bases; bases with no gene match: 4. There are 16 residues in the CDR3. The CDR3 loop reads CASSYLSGVNTGELFF. The CDR3 DNA reads as TGTGCCAGCAGTTACCTTAGCGGGGTAAACACCGGGGAGCTGTTTTTT.

In its sample, this clonotype was seen a few times. The chain recombines TRBV20-1 with TRBJ1-1; TRBD1 aligns across 8 bases. The CDR3 has 14 amino acids. Germline V gives CDR1 DFQATT, CDR2 SNEGSKA (reference sequence). Losses at the gene ends were 6 bases for V and 1 base for J; bases not matched to a gene: 7. CDR3 loop: CSAPWTGRNTEAFF. In DNA form, the CDR3 reads TGCAGTGCCCCATGGACAGGGCGGAACACTGAAGCTTTCTTT.

This clonotype has a handful of counts. A read error may account for a junction end that differs from germline. The chain has TRBV13 and TRBJ2-6, with TRBD2 as a possible D gene (5 bases). This CDR3 is 15 amino acids long. The germline gives CDR1 PRHDT, CDR2 FYEKMQ (reference sequence). CDR3 residues: CASSLSGAGTNVLTF. In DNA, the CDR3 is TGTGCCAGCAGCTTAAGCGGAGCTGGGACCAACGTCCTGACTTTC.

This chain links TRBV24-1 with TRBJ2-7; D uncertain. Germline V gives CDR1 KGHDR, CDR2 SFDVKD. Trimming stripped 7 bases from V and 13 bases from J, with 16 bases between. The CDR3 extends over 11 amino acids. The CDR3 loop reads CATSAGSQIYF. CDR3 DNA sequence: TGTGCCACCAGCGCCGGGTCGCAGATATACTTC.

The rearrangement joins TRBV6-2 or TRBV6-3 to TRBJ2-1, with 10 positions matching TRBD1. Germline V gives CDR1 MNHEY, CDR2 SVGEGT. The CDR3 length is 16 residues. V shed 5 bases and J 8 bases; nucleotides not matched to a gene: 12. In DNA, the CDR3 is TGTGCCAGCAGTACCAGTCCCGGGACAGGGGTCGATGAGCAGTTCTTC. It encodes CASSTSPGTGVDEQFF.

Ten or more counts support this clonotype. The chain joins TRBV7-3 to TRBJ2-1; D ambiguous. Germline-derived CDR1 and CDR2 are SGHTA and FQGTGA. Trimming left V 2 bases short and J 5 bases short, with 7 bases between. There are 13 residues in the CDR3. CDR3 in DNA: TGTGCCAGCAGCTTAGACCCAAACAATGAGCAGTTCTTC. It yields the protein CASSLDPNNEQFF.

The table lists this clonotype with a few counts. The chain carries TRBV14 and TRBJ2-1; tentatively, D is TRBD2 (7 bases). The CDR3 extends over 21 amino acids. V was trimmed by 1 base and J by 0 bases, leaving 25 bases between them. Germline CDR1 is SGHDN and CDR2 is FVKESK. The CDR3 sequence: CASSQGNRVQGTKYSYNEQFF. As DNA, the CDR3 is TGTGCCAGCAGCCAAGGGAACAGGGTCCAAGGGACTAAATACTCCTACAATGAGCAGTTCTTC. The variable domain in full, completed from reference TRBV14 and TRBJ2-1, reads EAGVTQFPSHSVIEKGQTVTLRCDPISGHDNLYWYRRVMGKEIKFLLHFVKESKQDESGMPNNRFLAERTGGTYSTLKVQPAELEDSGVYFCASSQGNRVQGTKYSYNEQFFGPGTRLTVL.

The chain recombines TRBV20-1 with TRBJ2-5; D possibly corresponds to TRBD2 (5 bases). The CDR3 length is 14 residues. Germline V CDR1 and CDR2: DFQATT, SNEGSKA (reference sequence). The germline V and J ends were trimmed by 6 bases and 4 bases, with 18 bases remaining between them. The CDR3 is CSARPVLEAETQYF. Written as DNA, the CDR3 is TGCAGTGCCCGCCCGGTCCTGGAGGCAGAGACCCAGTACTTC.

This clonotype is a singleton in its sample. The chain joins TRBV12-3 or TRBV12-4 to TRBJ1-2, with unresolved D. This CDR3 spans 13 amino acids. V lost 6 bases and J lost 6, with 14 bases in between. In nucleotides, the CDR3 is TGTGCCAGCAGCCAACAACCGGGGAATGGCTACACCTTC. Encoded protein: CASSQQPGNGYTF.

This chain joins TRBV7-3 and TRBJ2-1; D assignment may be TRBD1 or TRBD2 (5 bases each). The CDR3 has 16 residues. Germline V gene lookup returns CDR1 SGHTA and CDR2 FQGTGA. With 3 bases removed from V and 2 bases from J, the gap between germline ends came to 14 bases. The CDR3 DNA sequence: TGTGCCAGCAGCTTTGGGGACCAGAGGGCCTACAATGAGCAGTTCTTC. It yields the protein CASSFGDQRAYNEQFF.

This clonotype turned up a few times. The chain recombines TRBV19 with TRBJ2-1; 9 bases agree with TRBD1. V lost 9 bases, J lost 7 bases, and 10 bases stayed unmatched. Germline V lookup: CDR1 LNHDA, CDR2 SQIVND (reference sequence). This CDR3 is built from 14 residues. The CDR3 nucleotides read TGTGCCAGCTCCAACAGGGGGCGCCGGAATGAGCAGTTCTTC. Its translation is CASSNRGRRNEQFF.